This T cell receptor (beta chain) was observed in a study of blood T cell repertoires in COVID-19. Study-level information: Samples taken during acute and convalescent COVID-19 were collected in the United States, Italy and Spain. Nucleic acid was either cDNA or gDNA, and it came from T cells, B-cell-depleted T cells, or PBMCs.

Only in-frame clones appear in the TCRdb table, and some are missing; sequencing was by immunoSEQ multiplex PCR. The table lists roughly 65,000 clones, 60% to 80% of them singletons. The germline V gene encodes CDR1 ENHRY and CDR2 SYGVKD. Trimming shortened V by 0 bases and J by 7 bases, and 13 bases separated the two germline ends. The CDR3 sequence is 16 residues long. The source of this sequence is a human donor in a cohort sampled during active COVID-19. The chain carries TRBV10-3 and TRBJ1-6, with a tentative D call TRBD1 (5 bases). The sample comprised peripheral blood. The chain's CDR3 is CAISESGAGRNSPLHF. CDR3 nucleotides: TGTGCCATCAGTGAGTCTGGGGCAGGGCGAAATTCACCCCTCCACTTT.